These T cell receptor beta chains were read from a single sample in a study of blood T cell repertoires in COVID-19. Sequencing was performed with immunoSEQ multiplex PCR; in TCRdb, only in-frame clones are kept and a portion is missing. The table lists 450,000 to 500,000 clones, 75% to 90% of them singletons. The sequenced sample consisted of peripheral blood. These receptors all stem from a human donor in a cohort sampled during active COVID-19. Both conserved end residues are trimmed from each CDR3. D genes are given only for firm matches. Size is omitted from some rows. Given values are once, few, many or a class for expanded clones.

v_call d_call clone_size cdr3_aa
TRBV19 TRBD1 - ASNRTGGEGDQPQH
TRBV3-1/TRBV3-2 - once ASSQVFRTTYGYT
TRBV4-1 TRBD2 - ASSHLGAGVGNEQF
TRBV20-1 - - SARDIEGEF
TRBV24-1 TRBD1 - ATSDFPGQGAPGDTIY
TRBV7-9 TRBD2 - ASSLASGTSYRYEQY
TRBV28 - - ASSFRTGPRAEQF
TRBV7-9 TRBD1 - ASSLGQGESEKLF
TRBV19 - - ASSIEGRGKSEAF
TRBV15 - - ATSRDRGLWAEAF
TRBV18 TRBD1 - ASSPQTGGVEKLF
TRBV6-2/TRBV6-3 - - ASSYPLVVRSSYEQY
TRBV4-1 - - ASSQGLGAQGETQY
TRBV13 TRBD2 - ASSWTSGTNEQF
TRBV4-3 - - ASSQDPGGQETQY
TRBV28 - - ASSLGGDTEAF
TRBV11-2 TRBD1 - ASSLQGAPNEKLF
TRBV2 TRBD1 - ASSVGQVQETQY
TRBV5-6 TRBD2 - ASSNLAGVLPPTDTQY
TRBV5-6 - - ASSLGGLRTYEQY
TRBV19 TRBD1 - ASSIHRGQNTGELF
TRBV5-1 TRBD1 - ASSLIGQGRTEAF
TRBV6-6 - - ASGQKPGEQF
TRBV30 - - AWRTGYTDTQY
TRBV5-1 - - ASSLGQGLSGEQF
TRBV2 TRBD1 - ASSGTGYNQPQH
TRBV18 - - ASSRGPDTQY
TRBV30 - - AWSSESEQF
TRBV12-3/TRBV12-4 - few ASSFGGAEQY
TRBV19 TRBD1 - ASSIRGQGTYEQY
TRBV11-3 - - ASSFQAAGELF
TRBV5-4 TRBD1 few ASSVGPGGETQY
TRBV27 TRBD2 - ASSPLYLAGGGYNEQF
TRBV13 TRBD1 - ASSRLGQFSETQY
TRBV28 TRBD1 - ASSLLWDRV
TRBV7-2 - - ASSLPGATYEQY
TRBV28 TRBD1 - ASSSGQGGGYT
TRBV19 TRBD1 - ASTSSATGVSGANVLT
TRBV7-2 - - ASSPQYSGANVLT
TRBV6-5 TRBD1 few ASSTTGGSYNEQF
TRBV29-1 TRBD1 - SVEDWKGAKTEAF
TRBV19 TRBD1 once ASSKGRGPEKLF
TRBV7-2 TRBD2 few ASSPQGLAGESEQY
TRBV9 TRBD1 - ASSVVVGQGSGYT
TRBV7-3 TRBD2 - ASSLLGKRLLAGVDNEQF
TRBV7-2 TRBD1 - ASSPGQGFYTEAF
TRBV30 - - AWSQGLSSYEQY
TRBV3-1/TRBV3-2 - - ASSQDGGTYSEQY
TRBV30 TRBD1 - AWSVKGQGTREQY
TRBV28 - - ASSFGDYNSPLH
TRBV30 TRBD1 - AWSAGGTGVGSPLH
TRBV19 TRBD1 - ASRPGQGLIMNTEAF
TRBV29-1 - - SVKRAGAGEQF
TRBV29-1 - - SVYLRVRDTEAF
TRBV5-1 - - ASSLLGAGINSYEQY
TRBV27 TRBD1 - ASSLRTGVANEQF
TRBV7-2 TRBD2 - ASSPGLAGARQQY
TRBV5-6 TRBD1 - ASSPTGQGYGYT
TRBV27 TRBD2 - ASSLVGGSTLTYEQY